This T cell receptor beta chain was found in a study of T cells in Graves' hyperthyroidism and ophthalmopathy. This clonotype has a count of ten or more. What was amplified from RNA transcripts were TCR beta CDR3 regions. The study used the HTBI primer set for a first-round RT-PCR of the TCR CDR3. MiXCR, applied by TCRdb to the multiplex PCR reads, yields one record per CDR3 protein. The sample yields hundreds of thousands of distinct CDR3 sequences, around 14% seen once. The V gene end was trimmed by 5 bases and the J gene end by 1 base; junction bases not matched to a gene: 9. The CDR3 runs to 17 residues.

The receptor was isolated from a woman aged 18-35 years with Graves' hyperthyroidism. Specimen: blood. This chain uses TRBV12-3 or TRBV12-4 with TRBJ2-7; 12 bases fit TRBD2. DNA for the CDR3: TGTGCCAGCAGTCCCAGACTAGCGGGAGTAGCATCCTACGAGCAGTACTTC. Its translation: CASSPRLAGVASYEQYF.